The TCR beta chain described here comes from a study of Graves' ophthalmopathy and Graves' hyperthyroidism (dated by TCRdb to 2016 to 2019). At the level of the whole study: Peripheral blood was collected before any treatment was given, at the time of initial diagnosis. The study used TCR beta repertoire signatures to distinguish Graves' ophthalmopathy from Graves' hyperthyroidism and to predict progression to ophthalmopathy. In total, 135 blood samples were TCR-sequenced: under 45 ophthalmopathy, some 72 hyperthyroidism and roughly 17 hyperthyroidism-to-ophthalmopathy patients. To explore V-J signatures that separate ophthalmopathy from hyperthyroidism, a discovery set of fewer than 110 patients was enrolled, consisting of more than 40 with ophthalmopathy and some 56 with stable hyperthyroidism. An independent validation cohort comprised roughly 20 hyperthyroidism patients and over 15 patients who later progressed from hyperthyroidism to ophthalmopathy. In over 5 hyperthyroidism patients, the T-cell repertoire of thyroid tissue was compared with the T-cell repertoire of blood. Following sampling, methimazole starting at 30 mg daily was administered to hyperthyroidism patients, and high-dose intravenous methylprednisolone was administered to ophthalmopathy patients. The approximately 95 discovery patients were divided at random into training and test sets in a 7:3 ratio.

Study-wide conclusions, independent of this receptor: No statistical method was used to predetermine the sample size, and group allocation was not hidden from the investigators. In validation, the model predicted ophthalmopathy progression with about 70% sensitivity and about 77% specificity; fewer than 15 predicted patients were CT-confirmed with GO in a median of approximately six months. Most expanded thyroid clonotypes with a frequency above 0.001 also appeared in blood, which suggests that blood repertoires may reflect the immune response in the thyroid. In cross-validation, the 13-signature model distinguished ophthalmopathy from stable hyperthyroidism with just over 85% sensitivity and 81% to 83% specificity, and in the test set the corresponding values were around 80% and 75%.

For repertoire sequencing, the TCR beta CDR3 regions were amplified from RNA transcripts. A first-round RT-PCR used HTBI primers with the Qiagen OneStep RT-PCR kit, followed by a second-round multiplex PCR, size selection and purification. Libraries were sequenced paired-end with 100 bp reads on an Illumina HiSeq2000. The paper's processing steps were these. SOAPnuke was used to process the reads, throwing out any read that had adapters, had uncalled bases, had a mean Phred below 15, or lacked an exact constant-primer or identifier match. COPE v1.2.5 was used to merge high-quality paired reads. Clonotypes were defined as unique nucleotide sequences and were aligned to IMGT TRB V, D and J references using MiTCR v1.1. Only V-J combinations with frequency above 0.0001 were analysed, covering over 98% of repertoires. A TCR clonal expansion and chaos score per V-J combination was defined as the ratio of F50 clonal expansion to chaos observed in the TCRdist matrix. Features were reduced by Welch's t-statistics and random forest to about a dozen V-J combinations, which fed a naive Bayes classifier. The similarity between thyroid and blood repertoires was quantified using the Morisita-Horn index. Through fastp at Q25 and MiXCR, TCRdb rebuilt clones from the public reads, retaining in-frame beta chains. CDR3 protein sequences are deduplicated, and each keeps its most common genes and DNA. The V and J calls shown here were made by TCRdb, not taken from the authors' results. In all, the sample holds hundreds of thousands of distinct CDR3 sequences, and roughly 14% of those were seen once. The biggest ten clones account for roughly 7% of the sample.

This clonotype was seen many times. Which antigen it targets is not known. No base quality values were provided; no much bigger clone lies one nucleotide off. Hyperthyroidism was considered stable if no progression to ophthalmopathy occurred within 18 months of follow-up. Patients with hyperthyroidism were aged 18 to 65 years, had been newly diagnosed, and had a disease duration of less than 2 months. Patients with other autoimmune diseases, uncontrolled infections, pregnancy or lactation were excluded from the study. Diagnosis relied on clinical symptoms, serum thyroxine, TRAb, thyroid ultrasound and orbital computed tomography. Ficoll-Paque density gradient centrifugation was used to isolate PBMCs from 8 to 10 ml of fresh peripheral blood. Trizol reagent was used to extract the total RNA, and its quality was then checked on an Agilent 2100 Bioanalyzer. The CDR3 holds 14 amino acids from the cysteine to the phenylalanine. Solely the CDR3 DNA is kept, with 42 bases framed from the first base. Based on the germline V gene, the CDR1 and CDR2 sequences are SGHNT and YENEEA. From V the trimming removes 6 bases and from J it removes 0 bases, while the gene matches leave 4 bases of the junction unaccounted for.

The TCR sequence derives from a woman aged 18 to 35 with stable Graves' hyperthyroidism. Donor details come from another sample of the same person, matched by shared clones. The specimen was peripheral blood. In this chain, TRBV11-3 is recombined with TRBJ2-7; TRBD2 aligns with 8 central bases. The DNA is as follows: TGTGCCAGCAGTCTCGGGGGGGCCTCCTACGAGCAGTACTTC. This sequence encodes CASSLGGASYEQYF.